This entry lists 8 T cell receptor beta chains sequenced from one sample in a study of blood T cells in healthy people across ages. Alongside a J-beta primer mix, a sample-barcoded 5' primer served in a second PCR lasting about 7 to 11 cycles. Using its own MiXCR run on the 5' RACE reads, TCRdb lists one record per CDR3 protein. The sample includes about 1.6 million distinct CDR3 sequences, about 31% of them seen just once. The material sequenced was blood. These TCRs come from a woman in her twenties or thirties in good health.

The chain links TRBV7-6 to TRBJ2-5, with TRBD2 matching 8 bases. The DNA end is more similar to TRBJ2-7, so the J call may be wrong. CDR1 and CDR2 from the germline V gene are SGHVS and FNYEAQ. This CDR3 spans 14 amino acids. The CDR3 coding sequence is TGTGCCAGCAGCTGGCGGGGGGAGCCAATCGAGCAGTACTTC. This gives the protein CASSWRGEPIEQYF.

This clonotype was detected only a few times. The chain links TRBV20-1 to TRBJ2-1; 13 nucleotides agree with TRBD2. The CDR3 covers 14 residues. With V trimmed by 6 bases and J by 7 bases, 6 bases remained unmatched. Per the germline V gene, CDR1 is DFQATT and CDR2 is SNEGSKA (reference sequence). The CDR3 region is CSAELAGGKNEQFF. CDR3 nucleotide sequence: TGCAGTGCCGAACTAGCGGGGGGGAAAAATGAGCAGTTCTTC.

The CDR3 DNA sequence: TGTGCCAGCAGTTCCCGGCACCTCTACGAGCAGTACTTC. Protein product: CASSSRHLYEQYF. V and J are TRBV12-3 or TRBV12-4 and TRBJ2-7; D remains ambiguous. The V and J ends lost 4 bases and 3 bases respectively, with 10 bases between them. This CDR3 has 13 amino acids.

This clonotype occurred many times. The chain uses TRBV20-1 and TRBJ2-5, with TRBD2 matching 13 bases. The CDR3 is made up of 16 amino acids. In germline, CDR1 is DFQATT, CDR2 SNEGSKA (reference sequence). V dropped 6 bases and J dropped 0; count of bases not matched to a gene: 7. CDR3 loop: CSATGTSGTYQETQYF. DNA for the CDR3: TGCAGTGCAACCGGGACTAGCGGGACGTACCAAGAGACCCAGTACTTC.

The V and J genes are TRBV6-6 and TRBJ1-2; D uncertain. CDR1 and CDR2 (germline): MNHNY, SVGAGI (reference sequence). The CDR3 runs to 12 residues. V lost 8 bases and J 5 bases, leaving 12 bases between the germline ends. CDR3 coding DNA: TGTGCCAGCCTCTCGACCTTATATGGCTACACCTTC. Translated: CASLSTLYGYTF.

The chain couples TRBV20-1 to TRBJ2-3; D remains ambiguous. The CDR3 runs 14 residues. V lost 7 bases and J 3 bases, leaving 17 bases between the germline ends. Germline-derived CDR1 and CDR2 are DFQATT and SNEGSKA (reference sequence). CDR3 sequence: CSGSTHLATDTQYF. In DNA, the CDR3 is TGCAGTGGCAGTACTCATTTGGCGACAGATACGCAGTATTTT.

CDR3 coding DNA: TGTGCCAGCAGTTACTCCGGTGCAGGGTCCTATGGCTACACCTTC. Translated, it gives CASSYSGAGSYGYTF. The chain employs TRBV6-5 and TRBJ1-2, with D perhaps TRBD1 (5 bases). This CDR3 has 15 residues. CDR1 MNHEY and CDR2 SVGAGI come from the germline V gene. V shed 0 bases and J shed 4 bases, with 12 bases lying between them.

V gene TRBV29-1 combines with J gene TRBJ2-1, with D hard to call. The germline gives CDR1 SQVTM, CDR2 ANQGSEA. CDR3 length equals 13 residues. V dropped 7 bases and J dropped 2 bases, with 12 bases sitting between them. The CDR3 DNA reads TGCAGCGAACGAAGCGACCCCTACAATGAGCAGTTCTTC. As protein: CSERSDPYNEQFF.